A single sample is the source of the 10 T cell receptor beta chains below, sequenced in a study of T cell repertoires in cytomegalovirus infection. TCRdb independently ran MiXCR on the reads; one entry per CDR3 protein. The sample has 300,000 to 400,000 distinct CDR3 sequences, 18% seen once. Material for sequencing was PBMCs. Source of these receptors: a human donor in good health (CMV status not recorded). Some clones in this sample may be carry-over from other donors' samples.

This clonotype appeared a few times. The V and J genes are TRBV7-8 and TRBJ2-3; 10 bases match TRBD2. The V gene end was trimmed by 5 bases and the J gene end by 14 bases; junction bases not matched to a gene: 7. The CDR3 consists of 12 residues. Germline loops: CDR1 SGHVS, CDR2 FQNEAQ. CDR3 sequence reads: CASSRTSGAGYF. The CDR3, as DNA: TGTGCCAGCAGCCGTACTAGCGGGGCTGGGTATTTT.

The CDR3 is CASKPWTAANYGYTF. CDR3 bases: TGTGCCAGTAAACCATGGACAGCAGCTAACTATGGCTACACCTTC. The V and J genes are TRBV19 and TRBJ1-2; the D gene is possibly TRBD1 (6 bases). The V gene's germline CDR1 is LNHDA and CDR2 SQIVND (reference sequence). The CDR3 has 15 residues. V shed 7 bases and J shed 0 bases, with 15 bases lying between them. Full variable domain (remainder filled in from reference TRBV19 and TRBJ1-2): DGGITQSPKYLFRKEGQNVTLSCEQNLNHDAMYWYRQDPGQGLRLIYYSQIVNDFQKGDIAEGYSVSREKKESFPLTVTSAQKNPTAFYLCASKPWTAANYGYTFGSGTRLTVV.

The V and J genes are TRBV6-1 and TRBJ1-5; the D is unclear. The CDR3 sequence is 15 residues long. V lost 0 bases, J lost 3 bases, and 9 bases lay in between. Germline CDR1 is MNHNS and CDR2 is SASEGT. CDR3 in DNA: TGTGCCAGCAGTGAAGCGCTGGCAGCCAATCAGCCCCAGCATTTT. Translated, it gives CASSEALAANQPQHF.

The gene calls are TRBV28 and TRBJ2-1; D is unresolved. Trimming left V 3 bases short and J 4 bases short, with 13 bases between. Germline CDR1 is MDHEN and CDR2 is SYDVKM. The CDR3 is 15 residues long. DNA of the CDR3: TGTGCCAGCAGTTTTAACTTGGGTACATACAATGAGCAGTTCTTC. This sequence encodes CASSFNLGTYNEQFF.

This clonotype turned up a few times. The chain joins TRBV6-2 or TRBV6-3 to TRBJ2-1; TRBD1 is a possible D gene (6 bases). The CDR3 covers 11 residues. Germline V gene data show CDR1 as MNHEY and CDR2 as SVGEGT. With 4 bases removed from V and 12 bases from J, the gap between germline ends came to 10 bases. The CDR3 DNA is TGTGCCAGCAGTTTGGAGGACAGGCAGTTCTTC. This translates into CASSLEDRQFF.

This clonotype was picked up many times. This chain uses TRBV12-5 with TRBJ2-5; D gene uncertain. The CDR3 extends over 13 amino acids. The V gene's germline CDR1 is LGHNT and CDR2 FRNRAP. Trimming shortened V by 4 bases and J by 5 bases, and 11 bases separated the two germline ends. CDR3 DNA sequence: TGTGCTAGTGGTTCCGCCGGGCCGGAGACCCAGTACTTC. It translates to CASGSAGPETQYF. The variable domain in full, with the rest retrieved from reference TRBV12-5 and TRBJ2-5, is DARVTQTPRHKVTEMGQEVTMRCQPILGHNTVFWYRQTMMQGLELLAYFRNRAPLDDSGMPKDRFSAEMPDATLATLKIQPSEPRDSAVYFCASGSAGPETQYFGPGTRLLVL.

This clonotype was recorded many times. This chain links TRBV7-9 with TRBJ2-1; the D is unclear. The CDR3 has 13 residues. CDR1 and CDR2 from the germline V gene are SEHNR and FQNEAQ (reference sequence). Trimming took 5 bases from V and 5 from J, leaving 10 bases between them. Here the CDR3 reads CASSQGSNNEQFF. The CDR3 DNA follows: TGTGCCAGCAGCCAAGGATCGAACAATGAGCAGTTCTTC.

The rearrangement links TRBV7-2 to TRBJ2-3; 10 nucleotides align to TRBD2. The CDR3 consists of 16 residues. From germline, CDR1 is SGHTA and CDR2 FQGNSA. V dropped 1 base and J dropped 6; count of bases not matched to a gene: 7. CDR3 residues: CASSLGGTSDWDTQYF. Written as DNA, the CDR3 is TGTGCCAGCAGCTTAGGCGGGACTAGCGATTGGGATACGCAGTATTTT.

This clonotype was seen repeatedly, ten times or more. Being one base from a much bigger clone, this may be a read error. The V gene is TRBV7-6, the J gene TRBJ1-3; D gene uncertain. Germline values: CDR1 SGHVS, CDR2 FNYEAQ. The CDR3 loop spans 16 amino acids. The CDR3 nucleotides are TGTGCTAGCAGCTTAACAGCAGACCTCTCTGTAAACACCATATATTTT. It encodes CASSLTADLSVNTIYF.

A remark on this clonotype: Compared with germline, one end of the junction differs, possibly owing to a read error. J is TRBJ2-7 and V is TRBV7-2; the D call may be TRBD1 or TRBD2 (6 bases each). The germline gives CDR1 SGHTA, CDR2 FQGNSA. This CDR3 is built from 14 residues. The CDR3 sequence is CASSLSGATYEKYF. CDR3 in DNA: TGTGCCAGCAGCTTATCGGGGGCGACCTACGAGAAGTACTTC.